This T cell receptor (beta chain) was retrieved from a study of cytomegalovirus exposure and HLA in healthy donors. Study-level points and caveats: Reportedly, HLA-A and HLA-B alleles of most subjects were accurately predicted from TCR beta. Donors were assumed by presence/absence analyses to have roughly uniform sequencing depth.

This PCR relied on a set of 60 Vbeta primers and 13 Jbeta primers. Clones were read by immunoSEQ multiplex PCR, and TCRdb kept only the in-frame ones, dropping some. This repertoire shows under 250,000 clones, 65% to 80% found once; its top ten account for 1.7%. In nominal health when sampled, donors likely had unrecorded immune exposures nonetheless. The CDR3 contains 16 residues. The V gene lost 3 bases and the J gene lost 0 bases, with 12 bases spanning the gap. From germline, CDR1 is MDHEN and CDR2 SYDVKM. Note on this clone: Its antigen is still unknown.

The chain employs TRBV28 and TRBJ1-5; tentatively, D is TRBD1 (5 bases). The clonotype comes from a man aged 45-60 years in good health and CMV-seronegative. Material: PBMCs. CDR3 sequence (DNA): TGTGCCAGCAGTTTGGGGGGACTGCTTAGCAATCAGCCCCAGCATTTT. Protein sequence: CASSLGGLLSNQPQHF.